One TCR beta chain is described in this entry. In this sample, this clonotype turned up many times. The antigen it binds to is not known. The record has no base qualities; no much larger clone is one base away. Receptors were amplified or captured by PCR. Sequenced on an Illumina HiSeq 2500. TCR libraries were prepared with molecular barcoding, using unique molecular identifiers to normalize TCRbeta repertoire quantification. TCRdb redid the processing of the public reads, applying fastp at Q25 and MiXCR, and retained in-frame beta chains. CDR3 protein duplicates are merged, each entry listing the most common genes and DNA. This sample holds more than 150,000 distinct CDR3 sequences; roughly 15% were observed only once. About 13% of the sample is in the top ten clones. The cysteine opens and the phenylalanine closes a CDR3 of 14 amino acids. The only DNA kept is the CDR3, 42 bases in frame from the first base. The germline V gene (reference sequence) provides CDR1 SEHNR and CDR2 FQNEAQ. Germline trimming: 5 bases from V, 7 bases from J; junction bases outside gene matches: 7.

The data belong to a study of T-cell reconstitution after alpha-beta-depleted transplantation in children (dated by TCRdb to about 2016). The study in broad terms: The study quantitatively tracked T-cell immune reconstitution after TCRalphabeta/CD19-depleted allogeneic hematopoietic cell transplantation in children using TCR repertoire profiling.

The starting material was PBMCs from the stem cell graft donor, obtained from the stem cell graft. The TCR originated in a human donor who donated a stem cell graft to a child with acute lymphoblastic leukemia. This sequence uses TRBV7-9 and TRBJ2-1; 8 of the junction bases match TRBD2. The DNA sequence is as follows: TGTGCCAGCAGCAAAGAGATAGCGGGGAATGAGCAGTTCTTC. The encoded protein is CASSKEIAGNEQFF.